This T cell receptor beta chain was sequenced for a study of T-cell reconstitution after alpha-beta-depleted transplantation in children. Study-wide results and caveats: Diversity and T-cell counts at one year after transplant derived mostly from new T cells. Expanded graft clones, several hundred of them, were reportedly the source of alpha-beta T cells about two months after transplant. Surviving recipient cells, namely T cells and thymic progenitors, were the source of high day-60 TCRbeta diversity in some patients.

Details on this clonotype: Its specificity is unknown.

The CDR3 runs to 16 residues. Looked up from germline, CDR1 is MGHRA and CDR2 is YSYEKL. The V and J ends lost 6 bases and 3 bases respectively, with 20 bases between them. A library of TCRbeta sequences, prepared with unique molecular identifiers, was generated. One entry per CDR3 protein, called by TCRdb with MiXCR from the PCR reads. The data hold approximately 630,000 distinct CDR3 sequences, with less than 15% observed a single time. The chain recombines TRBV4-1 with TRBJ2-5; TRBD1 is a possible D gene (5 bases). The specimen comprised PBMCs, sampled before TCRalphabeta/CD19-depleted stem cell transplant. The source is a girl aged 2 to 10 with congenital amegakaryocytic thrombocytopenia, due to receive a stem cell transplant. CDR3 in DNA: TGCGCCAGCAGGGGAATTGGACAAGGGGTAAAAGAGACCCAGTACTTC. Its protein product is CASRGIGQGVKETQYF.